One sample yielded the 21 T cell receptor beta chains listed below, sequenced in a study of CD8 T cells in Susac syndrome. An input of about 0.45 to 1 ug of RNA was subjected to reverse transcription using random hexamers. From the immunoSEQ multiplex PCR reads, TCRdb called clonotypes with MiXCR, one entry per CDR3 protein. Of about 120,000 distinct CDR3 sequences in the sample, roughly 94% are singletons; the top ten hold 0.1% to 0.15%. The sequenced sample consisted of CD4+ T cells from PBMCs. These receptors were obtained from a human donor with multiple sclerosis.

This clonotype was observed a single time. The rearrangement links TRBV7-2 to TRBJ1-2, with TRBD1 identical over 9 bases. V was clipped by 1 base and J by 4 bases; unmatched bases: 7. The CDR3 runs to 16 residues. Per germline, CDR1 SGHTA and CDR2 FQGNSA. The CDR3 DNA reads TGTGCCAGCAGCTTAGTAGGGACAGGGATACGCTATGGCTACACCTTC. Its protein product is CASSLVGTGIRYGYTF.

The CDR3: CASSEAEGEQYF. The DNA for the CDR3 is TGTGCCAGCAGTGAAGCGGAGGGAGAGCAGTACTTC. The chain links TRBV6-1 to TRBJ2-7, with a possible D match to TRBD2 (6 bases). Trimming pared 0 bases from V and 7 bases from J, leaving 7 bases between. The V gene's germline CDR1 is MNHNS and CDR2 SASEGT. This CDR3 has 12 amino acids.

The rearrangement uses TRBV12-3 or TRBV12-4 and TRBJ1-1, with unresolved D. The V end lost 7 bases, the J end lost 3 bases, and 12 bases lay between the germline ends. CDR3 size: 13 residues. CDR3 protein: CASILDAHTEAFF. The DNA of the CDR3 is TGTGCCAGCATCCTGGACGCTCACACTGAAGCTTTCTTT.

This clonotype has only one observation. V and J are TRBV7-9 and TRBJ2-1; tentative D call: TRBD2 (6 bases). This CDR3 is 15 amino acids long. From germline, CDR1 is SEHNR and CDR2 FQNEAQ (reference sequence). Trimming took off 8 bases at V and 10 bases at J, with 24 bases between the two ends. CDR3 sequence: CASLDVGGKSEEQFF. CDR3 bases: TGTGCCAGCCTGGATGTTGGGGGGAAATCGGAAGAGCAGTTCTTC. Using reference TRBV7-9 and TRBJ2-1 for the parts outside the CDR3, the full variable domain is DTGVSQNPRHKITKRGQNVTFRCDPISEHNRLYWYRQTLGQGPEFLTYFQNEAQLEKSRLLSDRFSAERPKGSFSTLEIQRTEQGDSAMYLCASLDVGGKSEEQFFGPGTRLTVL.

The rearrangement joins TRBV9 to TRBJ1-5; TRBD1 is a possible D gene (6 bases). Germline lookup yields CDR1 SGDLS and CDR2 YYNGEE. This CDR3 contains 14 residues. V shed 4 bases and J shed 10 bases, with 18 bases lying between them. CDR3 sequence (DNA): TGTGCCAGCAGCTACGGACAGTATGGACACCCCCAGCATTTT. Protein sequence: CASSYGQYGHPQHF.

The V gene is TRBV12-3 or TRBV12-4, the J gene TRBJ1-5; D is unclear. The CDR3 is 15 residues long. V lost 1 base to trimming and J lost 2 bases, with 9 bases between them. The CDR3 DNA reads TGTGCCAGCAGTTTAGGGACTGGGGGCAATCAGCCCCAGCATTTT. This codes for CASSLGTGGNQPQHF.

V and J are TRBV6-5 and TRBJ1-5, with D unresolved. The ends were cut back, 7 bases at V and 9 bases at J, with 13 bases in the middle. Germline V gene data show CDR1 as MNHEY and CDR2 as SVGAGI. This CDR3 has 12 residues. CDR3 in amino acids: CASNVFQGPQHF. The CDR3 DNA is TGTGCCAGCAATGTTTTTCAAGGGCCCCAGCATTTT.

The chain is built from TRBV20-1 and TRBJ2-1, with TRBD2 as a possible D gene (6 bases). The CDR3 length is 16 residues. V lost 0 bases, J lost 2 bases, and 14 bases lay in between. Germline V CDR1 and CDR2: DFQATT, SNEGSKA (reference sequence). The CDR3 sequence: CSARDTLAATYNEQFF. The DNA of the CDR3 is TGCAGTGCTAGAGATACCTTAGCGGCCACCTACAATGAGCAGTTCTTC.

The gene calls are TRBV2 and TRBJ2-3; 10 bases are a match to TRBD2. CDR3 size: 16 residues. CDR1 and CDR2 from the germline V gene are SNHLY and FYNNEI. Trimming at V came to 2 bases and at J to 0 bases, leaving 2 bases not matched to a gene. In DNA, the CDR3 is TGTGCCAGCAGTGAAAGCGGGAGGGTCAGCACAGATACGCAGTATTTT. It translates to CASSESGRVSTDTQYF. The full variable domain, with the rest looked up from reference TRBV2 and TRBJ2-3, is EPEVTQTPSHQVTQMGQEVILRCVPISNHLYFYWYRQILGQKVEFLVSFYNNEISEKSEIFDDQFSVERPDGSNFTLKIRSTKLEDSAMYFCASSESGRVSTDTQYFGPGTRLTVL.

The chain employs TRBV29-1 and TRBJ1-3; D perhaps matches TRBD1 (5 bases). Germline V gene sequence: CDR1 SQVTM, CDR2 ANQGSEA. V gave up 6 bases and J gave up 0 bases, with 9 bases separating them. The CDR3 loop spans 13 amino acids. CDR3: CSVPGNSGNTIYF. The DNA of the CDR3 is TGCAGCGTACCAGGGAACTCTGGAAACACCATATATTTT.

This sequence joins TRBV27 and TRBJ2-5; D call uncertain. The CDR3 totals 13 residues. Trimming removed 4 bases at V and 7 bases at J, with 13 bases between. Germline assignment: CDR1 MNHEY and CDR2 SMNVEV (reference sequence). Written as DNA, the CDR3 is TGTGCCAGCAGTTCGAGTTCACTCGGGACCCAGTACTTC. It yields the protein CASSSSSLGTQYF.

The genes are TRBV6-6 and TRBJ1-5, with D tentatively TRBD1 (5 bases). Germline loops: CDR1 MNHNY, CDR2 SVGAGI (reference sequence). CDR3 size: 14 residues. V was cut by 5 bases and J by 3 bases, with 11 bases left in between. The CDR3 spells CASSTKGYNQPQHF. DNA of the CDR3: TGTGCCAGCAGTACGAAGGGGTACAATCAGCCCCAGCATTTT.

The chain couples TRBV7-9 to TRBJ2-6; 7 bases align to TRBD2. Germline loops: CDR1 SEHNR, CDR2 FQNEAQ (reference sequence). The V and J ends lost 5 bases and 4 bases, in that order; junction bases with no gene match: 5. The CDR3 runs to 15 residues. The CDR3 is CASSPGGTGANVLTF. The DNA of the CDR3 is TGTGCCAGCAGCCCGGGGGGAACCGGGGCCAACGTCCTGACTTTC.

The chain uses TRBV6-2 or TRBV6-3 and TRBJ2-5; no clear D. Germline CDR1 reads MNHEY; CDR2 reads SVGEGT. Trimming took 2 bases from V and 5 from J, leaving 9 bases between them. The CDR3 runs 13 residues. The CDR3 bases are TGTGCCAGCAGTTACCCCCCCCTGGAGACCCAGTACTTC. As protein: CASSYPPLETQYF.

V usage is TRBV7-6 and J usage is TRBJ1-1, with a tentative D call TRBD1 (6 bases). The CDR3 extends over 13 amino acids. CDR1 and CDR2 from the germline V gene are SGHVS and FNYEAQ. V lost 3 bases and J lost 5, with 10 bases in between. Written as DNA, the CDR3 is TGTGCCAGCAGCTTCTCAGGGGAGACTGAAGCTTTCTTT. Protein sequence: CASSFSGETEAFF.

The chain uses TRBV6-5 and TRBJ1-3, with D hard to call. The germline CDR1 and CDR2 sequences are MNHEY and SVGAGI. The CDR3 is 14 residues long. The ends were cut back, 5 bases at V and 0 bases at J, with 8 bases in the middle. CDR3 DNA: TGTGCCAGCAGTAGCGAGAACTCTGGAAACACCATATATTTT. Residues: CASSSENSGNTIYF.

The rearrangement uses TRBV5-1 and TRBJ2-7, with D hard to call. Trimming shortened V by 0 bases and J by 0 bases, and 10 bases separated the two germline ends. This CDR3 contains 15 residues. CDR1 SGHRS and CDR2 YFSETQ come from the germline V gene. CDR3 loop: CASSLARVTSYEQYF. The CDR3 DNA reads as TGCGCCAGCAGCTTGGCCCGGGTTACCTCCTACGAGCAGTACTTC.

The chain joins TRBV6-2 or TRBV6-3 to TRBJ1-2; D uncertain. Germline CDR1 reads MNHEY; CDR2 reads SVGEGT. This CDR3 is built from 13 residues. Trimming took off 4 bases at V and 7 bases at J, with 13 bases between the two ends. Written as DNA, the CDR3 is TGTGCCAGCAGTTCTACCTGGGTCGGTGGCTACACCTTC. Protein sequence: CASSSTWVGGYTF.

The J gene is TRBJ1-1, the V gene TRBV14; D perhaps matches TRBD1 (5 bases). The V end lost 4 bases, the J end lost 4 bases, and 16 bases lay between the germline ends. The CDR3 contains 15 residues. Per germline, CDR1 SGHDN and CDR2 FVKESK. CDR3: CASSRVGGGSTEAFF. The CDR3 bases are TGTGCCAGCAGCCGCGTGGGCGGGGGGAGCACTGAAGCTTTCTTT.

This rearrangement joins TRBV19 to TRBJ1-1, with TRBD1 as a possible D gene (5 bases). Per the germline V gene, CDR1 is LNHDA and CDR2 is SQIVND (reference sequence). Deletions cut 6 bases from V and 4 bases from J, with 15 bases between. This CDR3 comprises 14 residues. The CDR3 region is CASSPGGWGTEAFF. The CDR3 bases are TGTGCCAGTAGCCCTGGGGGATGGGGCACTGAAGCTTTCTTT.

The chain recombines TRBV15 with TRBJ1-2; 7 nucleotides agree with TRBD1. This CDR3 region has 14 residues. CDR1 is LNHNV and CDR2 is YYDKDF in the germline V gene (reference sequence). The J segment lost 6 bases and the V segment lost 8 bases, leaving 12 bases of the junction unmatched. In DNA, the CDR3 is TGTGCCACCGGTATCGATTACAGGGGAAATGGCTACACCTTC. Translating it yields CATGIDYRGNGYTF.